This T cell receptor beta chain was profiled in a study of cytomegalovirus exposure and HLA in healthy donors. V shed 3 bases, J shed 10 bases, and the junction held 6 bases outside the gene matches. Germline-derived CDR1 and CDR2 are MDHEN and SYDVKM. The CDR3 covers 14 residues. This clone was picked up one time. With 60 Vbeta and 13 Jbeta primers, the PCR was carried out. Sequenced by immunoSEQ multiplex PCR; TCRdb stores in-frame clones only, minus some. The table records roughly 120,000 clones, 75% of them present only once. V gene TRBV28 combines with J gene TRBJ1-6; 7 bases agree with TRBD1. Source material: PBMCs. The source is a woman between 40 and 55 years old in good health and CMV-seropositive. CDR3 in DNA: TGTGCCAGCAGTTTCGGAGGGGGCGGGTCACCCCTCCACTTT. Its translation is CASSFGGGGSPLHF.